Each of the 30 T cell receptor beta chains below was sequenced from the same sample in a study of T cells in Graves' hyperthyroidism and ophthalmopathy. There were TCR beta CDR3 regions amplified from RNA transcripts. In the first-round RT-PCR of the TCR CDR3, the HTBI primer set was used. TCRdb re-called the multiplex PCR reads through MiXCR, storing one row per CDR3 protein. The table has about 480,000 distinct CDR3 sequences, 22% seen once. The sample consisted of blood. The origin of the receptors is a woman between 65 and 79 years old with Graves' ophthalmopathy.

V is TRBV20-1 and J is TRBJ1-1, with 9 bases lining up with TRBD1. The CDR3 extends over 13 amino acids. The germline CDR1 and CDR2 sequences are DFQATT and SNEGSKA (reference sequence). The junction had 4 bases not matched to a gene; V was cut back by 3 bases and J by 5 bases. The CDR3 sequence is CSARTGGWTEAFF. Here the CDR3 DNA reads TGCAGTGCTAGGACAGGGGGTTGGACTGAAGCTTTCTTT.

This chain links TRBV7-3 with TRBJ2-5, with 7 bases that match TRBD1. Looked up from germline, CDR1 is SGHTA and CDR2 is FQGTGA. This CDR3 comprises 14 residues. After removal of 5 bases from V and 4 bases from J, the junction contained 7 bases not matched to a gene. The CDR3, as DNA: TGTGCCAGCAGCCCTCGTGAGGGGGCAGAGACCCAGTACTTC. Its translation: CASSPREGAETQYF.

This clonotype came up many times. The chain employs TRBV27 and TRBJ1-2; D perhaps matches TRBD1 (6 bases). The CDR3 is 13 residues long. Per the germline V gene, CDR1 is MNHEY and CDR2 is SMNVEV (reference sequence). The V end was cut by 6 bases, the J end by 3 bases, with 11 bases between. The CDR3 protein is CASRRGQYYGYTF. The CDR3 region has the DNA TGTGCCAGCAGACGAGGACAGTACTATGGCTACACCTTC.

This clonotype was recorded a few times. V usage is TRBV6-1 and J usage is TRBJ2-6, with a possible D match to TRBD2 (6 bases). CDR1 and CDR2 (germline): MNHNS, SASEGT. The V and J ends lost 6 bases and 1 base respectively, with 16 bases between them. The CDR3 has 17 amino acids. The CDR3 coding sequence is TGTGCCAGCAGCAACCAGGCGGGACTGTCTGGGGCCAACGTCCTGACTTTC. It encodes CASSNQAGLSGANVLTF.

The chain recombines TRBV18 with TRBJ2-1; D ambiguous. This CDR3 spans 13 amino acids. The germline V gene has CDR1 KGHSH and CDR2 LQKENI. Trimming cost V 2 bases and J 4 bases, with 6 bases left between them. CDR3 in DNA: TGTGCCAGCTCACCAATCCGGTACAATGAGCAGTTCTTC. This translates into CASSPIRYNEQFF.

This clonotype was detected only a few times. The J gene is TRBJ2-2, the V gene TRBV11-2; TRBD2 matches at 10 bases. Trimming removed 0 bases from V and 4 bases from J; junction bases left unmatched: 8. The CDR3 extends over 18 amino acids. Germline CDR1 is SGHAT and CDR2 is FQNNGV. CDR3 in DNA: TGTGCCAGCAGCTTAGATTCACTAGCGGGATCGGGCACCGGGGAGCTGTTTTTT. Its protein is CASSLDSLAGSGTGELFF.

This clonotype was seen at least ten times. This chain's CDR3 is CASSLRRDEQFF. The DNA of the CDR3 is TGTGCCAGCAGTTTAAGGAGGGATGAGCAGTTCTTC. The chain has TRBV12-3 or TRBV12-4 and TRBJ2-1, with D possibly being TRBD2 (6 bases). The CDR3 contains 12 residues. V lost 2 bases and J 8 bases, leaving 7 bases between the germline ends.

This clonotype was observed many times. V usage is TRBV20-1 and J usage is TRBJ2-1; TRBD1 or TRBD2 may be the D gene (5 bases each). Germline CDR1 reads DFQATT; CDR2 reads SNEGSKA (reference sequence). The CDR3 has 11 residues. V was pared by 3 bases and J by 9 bases, with 9 bases between. The CDR3 nucleotides read TGCAGTGCTAGTTTGGGGACTGAGCAGTTCTTC. Protein sequence: CSASLGTEQFF.

The genes are TRBV6-1 and TRBJ1-2; weak D call: TRBD1 (6 bases). Germline values: CDR1 MNHNS, CDR2 SASEGT. The CDR3 sequence is 16 residues long. The V end was cut by 5 bases, the J end by 4 bases, with 20 bases between. CDR3 bases: TGTGCCAGCAGTATCCACTACAGGGAACGGGGCTATGGCTACACCTTC. It is translated as CASSIHYRERGYGYTF.

Of note for this clonotype: A much larger clone lies one base from this, so it may be a read error. This chain links TRBV29-1 with TRBJ2-1; possible D gene TRBD2, 5 bases. V lost 7 bases and J 3 bases, leaving 13 bases between the germline ends. CDR1 and CDR2 from the germline V gene are SQVTM and ANQGSEA. The CDR3 is 13 residues long. CDR3 DNA sequence: TGCAGCGCCTCAACCGGGGTCTACAATGAGCAGTTCTTC. Protein product: CSASTGVYNEQFF.

The chain recombines TRBV5-5 with TRBJ1-4; D ambiguous. The CDR3 length is 13 residues. V was cut by 3 bases and J by 6 bases, with 9 bases left in between. The V gene's germline CDR1 is SGHKS and CDR2 YYEKEE (reference sequence). The CDR3 reads CASSSGPDEKLFF. In DNA form, the CDR3 reads TGTGCCAGCAGCTCCGGGCCAGATGAAAAACTGTTTTTT.

The rearrangement joins TRBV29-1 to TRBJ1-1; D gene ambiguous. The CDR3 covers 13 residues. Looked up from germline, CDR1 is SQVTM and CDR2 is ANQGSEA. V was trimmed by 6 bases and J by 1 base, leaving 12 bases between them. The CDR3 region is CSVASTGNTEAFF. The CDR3 DNA reads as TGCAGCGTCGCGTCTACGGGGAACACTGAAGCTTTCTTT.

This chain uses TRBV5-1 with TRBJ2-7; 12 bases map to TRBD1. CDR1 SGHRS and CDR2 YFSETQ come from the germline V gene. CDR3 size: 17 residues. V shed 4 bases, J shed 5 bases, and the junction held 13 bases outside the gene matches. CDR3 sequence reads: CASSPSGPGQGAHEQYF. In nucleotides, the CDR3 is TGCGCCAGCAGCCCCTCCGGACCGGGACAGGGGGCCCACGAGCAGTACTTC.

This clonotype was picked up many times. This chain uses TRBV28 with TRBJ2-1; 7 bases are a match to TRBD2. The ends lost 8 bases at V and 0 bases at J; junction bases unmatched: 4. Germline lookup yields CDR1 MDHEN and CDR2 SYDVKM. CDR3 length equals 14 residues. Written as DNA, the CDR3 is TGTGCCAGCTTCGCTAGCGGCTCCTACAATGAGCAGTTCTTC. It codes for CASFASGSYNEQFF.

In this sample, this clonotype turned up a few times. This chain links TRBV18 with TRBJ2-3; perhaps D is TRBD1 or TRBD2 (5 bases each). The CDR3 is made up of 15 amino acids. Germline V lookup: CDR1 KGHSH, CDR2 LQKENI. V was pared by 2 bases and J by 5 bases, with 14 bases between. The CDR3 loop is CASSPGAGGGDTQYF. The CDR3 DNA sequence: TGTGCCAGCTCACCAGGGGCTGGCGGAGGAGATACGCAGTATTTT.

This clonotype occurred once. This chain connects TRBV20-1 to TRBJ2-7, with 8 bases lining up with TRBD2. Germline V CDR1 and CDR2: DFQATT, SNEGSKA (reference sequence). Unmatched junction bases numbered 6, after V lost 1 base and J lost 4 bases. CDR3 length: 14 residues. In nucleotides, the CDR3 is TGCAGTGCTAGAGTTCAAGCGGGAGTATACGAGCAGTACTTC. Its translation is CSARVQAGVYEQYF.

There are many counts of this clonotype. The rearrangement uses TRBV28 and TRBJ1-1; a possible D gene is TRBD1 (5 bases). Looked up from germline, CDR1 is MDHEN and CDR2 is SYDVKM. With 2 bases removed from V and 1 base from J, the gap between germline ends came to 11 bases. The CDR3 spans 15 residues. CDR3 sequence: CASSLRQGGNTEAFF. CDR3 nucleotide sequence: TGTGCCAGCAGTTTACGGCAGGGAGGGAACACTGAAGCTTTCTTT. The variable domain in full, completed from reference TRBV28 and TRBJ1-1, reads DVKVTQSSRYLVKRTGEKVFLECVQDMDHENMFWYRQDPGLGLRLIYFSYDVKMKEKGDIPEGYSVSREKKERFSLILESASTNQTSMYLCASSLRQGGNTEAFFGQGTRLTVV.

This clonotype was seen many times. The J gene is TRBJ2-7, the V gene TRBV12-3 or TRBV12-4; D possibly corresponds to TRBD2 (6 bases). The CDR3 sequence is 15 residues long. V lost 0 bases to trimming and J lost 2 bases, with 11 bases between them. The DNA of the CDR3 is TGTGCCAGCAGTTTAGCAGGCAGGGAGGCCTACGAGCAGTACTTC. This codes for CASSLAGREAYEQYF.

This clonotype was picked up a small number of times. The V gene is TRBV25-1, the J gene TRBJ1-6, with TRBD1 as a possible D gene (5 bases). The CDR3 runs 13 residues. Trimming cost V 2 bases and J 6 bases, with 5 bases left between them. Per germline, CDR1 MGHDK and CDR2 SYGVNS. In DNA form, the CDR3 reads TGTGCCAGCAGTGAACAGGGTAATTCACCCCTCCACTTT. It specifies CASSEQGNSPLHF.

This clonotype was picked up a small number of times. The chain couples TRBV12-5 to TRBJ2-1; the match to TRBD2 covers 7 bases. V lost 3 bases and J lost 14; bases outside the gene matches: 4. CDR3 length: 11 amino acids. CDR1 and CDR2 (germline): LGHNT, FRNRAP. The CDR3 region is CASGLDRGEFF. CDR3 DNA: TGTGCTAGTGGTTTAGATCGGGGGGAGTTCTTC.

This clonotype was counted a few times. The CDR3 here is CASSPSGGYEQFF. The CDR3, as DNA: TGTGCCAGCAGCCCCTCAGGGGGGTATGAGCAGTTCTTC. This rearrangement joins TRBV11-3 to TRBJ2-1, with D maybe TRBD1 (7 bases). V was shortened by 5 bases and J by 8 bases, with 13 bases between the two germline ends. This CDR3 comprises 13 residues. Germline values: CDR1 SGHNT, CDR2 YENEEA. The full variable domain, its missing parts supplied by reference TRBV11-3 and TRBJ2-1, is EAGVVQSPRYKIIEKKQPVAFWCNPISGHNTLYWYLQNLGQGPELLIRYENEEAVDDSQLPKDRFSAERLKGVDSTLKIQPAELGDSAVYLCASSPSGGYEQFFGPGTRLTVL.

The chain is built from TRBV5-1 and TRBJ2-1, with a tentative D call TRBD1 (5 bases). V was cut by 4 bases and J by 9 bases, with 17 bases left in between. CDR1 is SGHRS, CDR2 YFSETQ, per germline. The CDR3 length is 14 residues. CDR3 amino acids: CASSNGPDRSEQFF. CDR3 in DNA: TGCGCCAGCAGCAACGGGCCTGACAGAAGTGAGCAGTTCTTC.

The J gene is TRBJ1-1, the V gene TRBV5-1; D gene unclear. This CDR3 is 13 amino acids long. Germline V lookup: CDR1 SGHRS, CDR2 YFSETQ. Trimming shortened V by 5 bases and J by 5 bases, and 13 bases separated the two germline ends. DNA of the CDR3: TGCGCCAGCAGAGCGGTCTTCGGGACTGAAGCTTTCTTT. Its translation is CASRAVFGTEAFF.

This clonotype was seen a few times. This rearrangement joins TRBV28 to TRBJ1-5; 8 bases line up with TRBD1. Germline V gene lookup returns CDR1 MDHEN and CDR2 SYDVKM. J lost 1 base, V lost 8 bases, and 1 base had no gene match. The CDR3 is made up of 13 amino acids. The CDR3 sequence is CASDRGSNQPQHF. Written as DNA, the CDR3 is TGTGCCAGCGACAGGGGCAGCAATCAGCCCCAGCATTTT.

The chain carries TRBV27 and TRBJ2-7; 7 bases are a match to TRBD2. J lost 0 bases, V lost 5 bases, and 7 bases had no gene match. The germline gives CDR1 MNHEY, CDR2 SMNVEV (reference sequence). This CDR3 region has 15 residues. For the CDR3, the DNA is TGTGCCAGCAGTCCCGGGGGGTCAAGCTCCTACGAGCAGTACTTC. As protein: CASSPGGSSSYEQYF.

The table lists this clonotype with a count of one. The chain recombines TRBV7-9 with TRBJ1-1; the D gene is possibly TRBD1 (5 bases). Germline CDR1 and CDR2: SEHNR and FQNEAQ (reference sequence). CDR3 length: 14 residues. Trimming removed 0 bases at V and 9 bases at J, with 14 bases between. The CDR3 is CASSLALPGRKAFF. CDR3 nucleotide sequence: TGTGCCAGCAGCTTAGCCCTACCGGGGCGAAAAGCTTTCTTT.

CDR3 loop: CASSLTTGSSYEQYF. CDR3 coding DNA: TGTGCCAGCAGCTTAACCACAGGGTCCTCCTACGAGCAGTACTTC. The chain uses TRBV11-2 and TRBJ2-7, with D maybe TRBD1 (6 bases). The germline V gene has CDR1 SGHAT and CDR2 FQNNGV. This CDR3 is 15 amino acids long. The V and J ends lost 2 bases and 0 bases respectively, with 11 bases between them. Filled out from reference TRBV11-2 and TRBJ2-7, the complete variable domain reads EAGVAQSPRYKIIEKRQSVAFWCNPISGHATLYWYQQILGQGPKLLIQFQNNGVVDDSQLPKDRFSAERLKGVDSTLKIQPAKLEDSAVYLCASSLTTGSSYEQYFGPGTRLTVT.

The chain joins TRBV6-2 or TRBV6-3 to TRBJ2-3; maybe TRBD2 (6 bases). Per the germline V gene, CDR1 is MNHEY and CDR2 is SVGEGT. The germline V and J ends were trimmed by 6 bases and 4 bases, with 14 bases remaining between them. The CDR3 has 14 residues. The CDR3 DNA sequence: TGTGCCAGCAGCCCCGGGGTAGCGGCAGATACGCAGTATTTT. Amino acid sequence: CASSPGVAADTQYF.

This clonotype was observed many times. This rearrangement joins TRBV12-3 or TRBV12-4 to TRBJ2-7; 12 nucleotides align to TRBD1. V was clipped by 4 bases and J by 7 bases; unmatched bases: 8. CDR3 length: 15 amino acids. The DNA of the CDR3 is TGTGCCAGCAGTTCCTTGGGGGACAGGGGGCGTGAGCAGTACTTC. This codes for CASSSLGDRGREQYF.

This clonotype has only a few counts. This chain links TRBV4-1 with TRBJ2-5; D gene unclear. Germline lookup yields CDR1 MGHRA and CDR2 YSYEKL. Trimming removed 5 bases at V and 2 bases at J, with 9 bases between. This CDR3 has 13 residues. CDR3 nucleotides: TGCGCCAGCAGCTTCTGGTCTCAAGAGACCCAGTACTTC. Residues: CASSFWSQETQYF.